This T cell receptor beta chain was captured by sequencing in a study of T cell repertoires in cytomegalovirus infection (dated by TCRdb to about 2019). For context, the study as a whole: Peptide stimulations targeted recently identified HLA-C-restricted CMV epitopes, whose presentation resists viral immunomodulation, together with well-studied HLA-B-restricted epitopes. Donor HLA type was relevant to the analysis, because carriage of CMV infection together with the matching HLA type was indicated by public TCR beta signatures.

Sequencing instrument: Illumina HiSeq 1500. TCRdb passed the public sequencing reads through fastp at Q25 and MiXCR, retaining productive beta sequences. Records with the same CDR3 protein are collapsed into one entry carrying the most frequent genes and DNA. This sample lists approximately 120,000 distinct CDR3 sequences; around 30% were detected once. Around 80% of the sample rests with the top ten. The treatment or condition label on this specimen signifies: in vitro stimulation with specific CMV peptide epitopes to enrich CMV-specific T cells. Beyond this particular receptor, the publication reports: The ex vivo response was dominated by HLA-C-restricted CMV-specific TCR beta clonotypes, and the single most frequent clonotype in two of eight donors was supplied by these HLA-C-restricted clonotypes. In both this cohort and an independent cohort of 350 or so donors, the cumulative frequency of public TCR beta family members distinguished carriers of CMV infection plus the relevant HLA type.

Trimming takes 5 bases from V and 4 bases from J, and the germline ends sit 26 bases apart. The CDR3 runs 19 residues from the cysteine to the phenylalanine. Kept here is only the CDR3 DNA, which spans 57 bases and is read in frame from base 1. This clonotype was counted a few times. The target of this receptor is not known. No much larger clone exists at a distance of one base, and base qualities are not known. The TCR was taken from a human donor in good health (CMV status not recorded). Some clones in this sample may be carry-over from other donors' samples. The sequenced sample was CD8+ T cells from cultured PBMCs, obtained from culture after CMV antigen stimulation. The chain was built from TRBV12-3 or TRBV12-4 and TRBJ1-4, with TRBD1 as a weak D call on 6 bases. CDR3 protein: CASSPNRPDRQENNEKLFF. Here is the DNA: TGTGCCAGCAGTCCCAACCGACCCGATAGACAGGAAAATAATGAAAAACTGTTTTTT.